This entry describes one T cell receptor (beta chain). Per germline, CDR1 MNHNS and CDR2 SASEGT. The CDR3 runs 13 residues. The V and J ends lost 2 bases and 5 bases respectively, with 7 bases between them. Generated by immunoSEQ multiplex PCR, the TCRdb table keeps only in-frame clones and is missing some. The table lists 68,000 or so clones, around 91% of them singletons. The sample originates from a study of blood T cell repertoires in COVID-19. Study summary: T cells, B-cell-depleted T cells, or PBMCs supplied cDNA or gDNA.

Seattle enrolled patients during active infection and tracked them longitudinally. Sequencing was done on a sample of peripheral blood. This TCR derives from a man between 45 and 60 years old with COVID-19, enrolled during active disease. The rearrangement links TRBV6-1 to TRBJ2-1; D is uncertain. CDR3 in amino acids: CASSEQAHNEQFF. CDR3 coding DNA: TGTGCCAGCAGTGAACAGGCTCACAATGAGCAGTTCTTC.